The rows below give T cell receptor beta chains drawn from one sample of a study of OX40 agonist ivuxolimab in advanced cancers. The table came from immunoSEQ multiplex PCR; TCRdb's copy has only in-frame clones and leaves some out. The sample shows 60,000 to 75,000 clones, approximately 90% of them seen only once. This sample comprised CD4+ or CD8+ T cells sorted from blood, obtained in a trial of the OX40 agonist ivuxolimab. All receptors come from an adult with an advanced solid tumor such as melanoma, head and neck, liver or kidney cancer. Each CDR3 is given with its conserved first and last residue. The D gene is left open where the match is weak. The size entry is marked missing in some rows and otherwise reads once, few, many or a size class.

v_call	j_call	clone_size	d_call	cdr3_aa
TRBV6-6	TRBJ2-5	.	.	CASSSPGAQETQYF
TRBV2	TRBJ2-5	.	.	CASTLANPGETQYF
TRBV11-2	TRBJ1-3	.	TRBD1	CASSHPLRQGGTGNTIYF
TRBV5-5	TRBJ2-3	.	TRBD1	CASSGPDRMDTDTQYF
TRBV4-1	TRBJ2-3	.	.	CASSPMDSRTSDTQYF
TRBV9	TRBJ1-2	.	.	CASSGKPDSNYGYTF
TRBV6-1	TRBJ1-2	.	.	CASSEGPVYGYTF
TRBV12-5	TRBJ2-2	.	.	CASGPGGNTGELFF
TRBV11-2	TRBJ1-1	few	TRBD1	CASSLPDRPRMNTEAFF
TRBV28	TRBJ2-3	once	.	CASSLAPTRDTQYF
TRBV20-1	TRBJ1-1	.	.	CSAHPEAFF
TRBV30	TRBJ2-7	.	.	CAWSIGSSYEQYF
TRBV18	TRBJ2-1	once	.	CASSREQTGPTYNEQFF
TRBV15	.	.	TRBD2	CATSTRRSGRANEQYF
TRBV19	TRBJ2-7	.	TRBD1	CASSASGQGFYEQYF
TRBV28	TRBJ2-7	.	TRBD1	CASSLDRVRYEQYF
TRBV13	TRBJ1-3	.	TRBD1	CASRGQGAWGNTIYF
TRBV9	TRBJ2-1	.	.	CASSVDSDRAEQFF
TRBV4-1	TRBJ1-2	few	.	CASSPQVVSGYGYTF
TRBV9	TRBJ2-1	once	.	CASSVVEGVAGEQFF
TRBV7-7	TRBJ2-2	.	.	CASSPSYTGELFF
TRBV27	TRBJ2-1	.	.	CASRGPGEVRNEQFF
TRBV7-2	TRBJ1-6	.	.	CASSLVRIGGNSPLHF
TRBV9	TRBJ2-3	.	TRBD1	CASSVGRQGIWTDTQYF
TRBV2	TRBJ1-4	.	TRBD1	CASNPTGRGKLFF
TRBV7-6	TRBJ2-3	.	TRBD2	CASSPGLARSTDTQYF
TRBV2	TRBJ2-4	.	.	CASSAPGTLAKNIQYF
TRBV7-2	TRBJ2-1	.	TRBD1	CASRGDRGRLNEQFF
TRBV7-2	TRBJ2-5	.	.	CASSLVRSQETQYF
TRBV7-2	TRBJ2-3	few	TRBD2	CASSPRRAGGLTDTQYF
TRBV18	TRBJ2-5	once	TRBD2	CASSPPDHSGRETQYF
TRBV30	TRBJ2-1	.	TRBD2	CASSGLAGGRGKQFF
TRBV6-5	TRBJ2-7	once	.	CASSYGDISYEQYF
TRBV4-1	TRBJ2-7	.	.	CASSPSGGQRYEQYF
TRBV30	TRBJ2-7	.	.	CAWSGPGKQYF
TRBV7-3	TRBJ1-1	.	.	CASSIRQDEAEAFF
TRBV2	TRBJ2-1	.	.	CASSEETRDEQFF
TRBV11-2	TRBJ1-1	.	.	CASSFGNMAFF
TRBV5-1	TRBJ2-1	.	.	CASMGRDGEQFF
TRBV9	TRBJ2-7	.	TRBD1	CASSVVGSPGTGEKDSYDEVYF
TRBV6-1	TRBJ1-1	.	.	CAIKPPGHRTEAFF
TRBV7-2	TRBJ2-7	once	.	CASSSTPEQYF
TRBV11-2	TRBJ2-7	.	.	CACGRSPYEQYF
TRBV5-6	TRBJ2-7	.	.	CASSLVVGVVAYEQYF
TRBV16	TRBJ1-2	few	.	CASSRQNYGYTF
TRBV4-3	TRBJ1-4	.	TRBD1	CASSRGTENEKLFF
TRBV10-2	TRBJ1-2	.	TRBD1	CASSGDSYGYTF
TRBV11-2	TRBJ2-7	.	TRBD1	CASSKGQNYEQYF
TRBV18	TRBJ1-5	.	TRBD1	CASSPGTGSNQPQHF
TRBV4-3	TRBJ2-7	.	.	CASSQARGSYEQYF
TRBV5-4	TRBJ2-5	once	TRBD2	CASSSAGAQETQYF
TRBV7-8	TRBJ2-2	.	.	CASSLGTLNTGELFF
TRBV28	TRBJ1-5	.	.	CASSLQDRFNQPQHF
TRBV7-2	TRBJ2-3	.	TRBD2	CASSPTSGSRTDTQYF
TRBV29-1	TRBJ2-7	.	.	CSVEDTSHGSYEQYF
TRBV5-4	TRBJ2-7	.	TRBD2	CASSLGGGLYEQYF
TRBV30	TRBJ1-2	once	TRBD1	CAWRGTGINGYTF
TRBV14	TRBJ1-3	.	.	CASSPRPSLIGNTIYF
TRBV19	TRBJ2-2	.	.	CATLRGSANTGELFF
TRBV20-1	TRBJ1-1	few	.	CSAADGSEAFF